The subject of this entry is one T cell receptor beta chain. This clone came up many times. What this receptor recognizes is not known. The sample holds no much larger clone one base away, and base qualities are not on file. The cysteine opens and the phenylalanine closes a CDR3 of 15 amino acids. This entry keeps only the CDR3 DNA: 45 bases, framed from base 1. The germline V gene encodes CDR1 SNHLY and CDR2 FYNNEI. Trimming takes 3 bases from V and 2 bases from J, and the germline ends sit 13 bases apart. This sample was included in a study of metastatic and nonmetastatic thyroid tumors (dated by TCRdb to the early 2020s). Regarding the complete study: Repertoires from peripheral blood and from tumor or nodule tissue samples of malignant and benign thyroid patients were compared. Paper-wide results and their limitations: In both blood and tumor samples, TCR beta diversity was reported to be significantly higher in malignant tumors than in benign nodules.

Before undergoing thyroid surgery, none of the patients had been given any kind of treatment. Using T-cell receptor beta sequencing, the study looked back at clinical samples from patients collected from the early 2010s to the late 2010s. Library preparation used PCR. Sequenced using an Illumina HiSeq 4000. High-throughput sequencing was used to profile the CDR3 region of the TCR beta-chain in every patient. The paper's data handling went like this. Drawing on CDR3 differences between clinicopathological groups, the researchers built a classifier meant to tell apart patients with distant-metastatic papillary thyroid cancer. The Shannon index was used to assess repertoire diversity, and the Morisita-Horn index was used to assess tumor-blood repertoire similarity. TCRdb took the public reads, trimmed them with fastp at Q25, ran MiXCR for clone calling and kept in-frame beta chains. These V and J calls are TCRdb output, not the study's own analysis. This sample gives about 24,000 clones in total; approximately 20% of them show up just once. The ten largest make up approximately 4.2% of the sample.

This receptor was obtained from a male donor with papillary thyroid cancer or a benign thyroid nodule (not recorded which). Some clones in this sample may be carry-over from other donors' samples. The V and J genes are TRBV2 and TRBJ1-1, and the D gene may be TRBD1, 5 bases matching. Material: blood. The sequence in DNA is TGTGCCAGCAGTGATACCGGGGGTCGCAACACTGAAGCTTTCTTT. It translates as CASSDTGGRNTEAFF.